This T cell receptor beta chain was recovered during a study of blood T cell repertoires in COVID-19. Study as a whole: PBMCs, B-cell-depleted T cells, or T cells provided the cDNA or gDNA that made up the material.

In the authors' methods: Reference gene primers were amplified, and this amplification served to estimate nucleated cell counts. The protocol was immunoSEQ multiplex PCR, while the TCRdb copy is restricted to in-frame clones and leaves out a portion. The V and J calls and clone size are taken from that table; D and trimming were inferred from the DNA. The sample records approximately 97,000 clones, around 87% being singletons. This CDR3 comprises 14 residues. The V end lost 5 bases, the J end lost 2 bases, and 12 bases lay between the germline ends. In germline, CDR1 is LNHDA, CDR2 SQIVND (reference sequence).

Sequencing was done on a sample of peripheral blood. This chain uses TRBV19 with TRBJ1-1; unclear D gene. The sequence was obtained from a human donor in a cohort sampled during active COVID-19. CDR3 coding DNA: TGTGCCAGTAGTGCGGGGTTCAGAAACACTGAAGCTTTCTTT. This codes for CASSAGFRNTEAFF.